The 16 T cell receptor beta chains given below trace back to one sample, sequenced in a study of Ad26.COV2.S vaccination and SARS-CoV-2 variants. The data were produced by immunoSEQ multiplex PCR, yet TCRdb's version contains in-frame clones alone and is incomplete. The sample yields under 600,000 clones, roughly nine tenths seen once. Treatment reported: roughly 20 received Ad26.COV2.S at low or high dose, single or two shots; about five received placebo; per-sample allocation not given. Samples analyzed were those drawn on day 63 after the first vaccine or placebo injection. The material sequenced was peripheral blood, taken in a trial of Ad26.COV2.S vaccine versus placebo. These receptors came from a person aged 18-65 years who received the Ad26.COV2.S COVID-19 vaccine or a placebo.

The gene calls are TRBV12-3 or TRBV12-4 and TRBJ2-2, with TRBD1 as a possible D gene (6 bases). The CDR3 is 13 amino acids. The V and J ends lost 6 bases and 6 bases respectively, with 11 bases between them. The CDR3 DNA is TGTGCCAGCAGCCCACAGGGACCCGGGGAGCTGTTTTTT. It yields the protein CASSPQGPGELFF.

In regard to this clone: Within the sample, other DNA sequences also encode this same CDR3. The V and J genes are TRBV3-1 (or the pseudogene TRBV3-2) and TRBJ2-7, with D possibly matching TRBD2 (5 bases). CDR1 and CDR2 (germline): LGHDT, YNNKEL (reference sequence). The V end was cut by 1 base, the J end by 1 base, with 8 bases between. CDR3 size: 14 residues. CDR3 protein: CASSQAGISYEQYF. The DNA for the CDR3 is TGTGCCAGCAGCCAAGCGGGGATTTCCTACGAGCAGTACTTC.

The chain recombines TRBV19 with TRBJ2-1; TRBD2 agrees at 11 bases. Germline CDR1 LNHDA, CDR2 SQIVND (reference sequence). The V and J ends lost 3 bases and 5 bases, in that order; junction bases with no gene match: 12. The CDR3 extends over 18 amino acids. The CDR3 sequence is CASSMDPLAGGFHNEQFF. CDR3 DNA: TGTGCCAGTAGTATGGACCCTCTAGCGGGAGGTTTCCACAATGAGCAGTTCTTC.

The CDR3 DNA follows: TGTGCCAGCAGTTCCCGTCGTTATTGGGGGAGCTCCTACAATGAGCAGTTCTTC. It encodes CASSSRRYWGSSYNEQFF. V usage is TRBV28 and J usage is TRBJ2-1, with D perhaps being TRBD1 or TRBD2 (5 bases each). This CDR3 region has 18 residues. Between the trimmed V and J ends, which lost 4 bases and 0 bases, there was a span of 19 bases. Germline V CDR1 and CDR2: MDHEN, SYDVKM.

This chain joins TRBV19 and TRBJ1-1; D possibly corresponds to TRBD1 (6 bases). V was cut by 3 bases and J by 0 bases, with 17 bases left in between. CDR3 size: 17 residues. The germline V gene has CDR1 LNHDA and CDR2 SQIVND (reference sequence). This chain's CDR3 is CASSMSPQGKVNTEAFF. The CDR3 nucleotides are TGTGCCAGTAGTATGTCTCCCCAGGGGAAGGTGAACACTGAAGCTTTCTTT.

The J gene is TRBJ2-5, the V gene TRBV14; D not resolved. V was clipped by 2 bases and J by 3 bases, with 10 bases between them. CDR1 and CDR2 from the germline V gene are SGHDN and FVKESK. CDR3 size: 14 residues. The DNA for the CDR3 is TGTGCCAGCAGCCAACGAATTAGGGAAGAGACCCAGTACTTC. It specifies CASSQRIREETQYF.

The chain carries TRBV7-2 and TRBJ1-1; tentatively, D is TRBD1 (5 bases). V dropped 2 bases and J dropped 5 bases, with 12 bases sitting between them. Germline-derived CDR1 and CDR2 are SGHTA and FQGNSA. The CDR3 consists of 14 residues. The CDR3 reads CASSLQEGRTEAFF. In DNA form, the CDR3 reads TGTGCCAGCAGCTTACAGGAGGGGCGGACTGAAGCTTTCTTT.

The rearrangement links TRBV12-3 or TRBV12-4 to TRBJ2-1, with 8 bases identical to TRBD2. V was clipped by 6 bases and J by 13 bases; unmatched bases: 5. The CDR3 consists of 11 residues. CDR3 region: CASSPGTSQFF. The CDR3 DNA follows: TGTGCCAGCAGCCCCGGGACTAGTCAGTTCTTC.

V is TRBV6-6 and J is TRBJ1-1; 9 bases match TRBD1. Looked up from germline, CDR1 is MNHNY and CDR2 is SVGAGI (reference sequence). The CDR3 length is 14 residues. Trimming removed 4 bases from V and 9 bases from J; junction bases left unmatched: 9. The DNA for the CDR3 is TGTGCCAGCAGTTTGGGGGGGACAGGGACTCAAGCTTTCTTT. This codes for CASSLGGTGTQAFF.

The CDR3 sequence is CASRQGVRPLHF. CDR3 DNA sequence: TGTGCCAGCAGACAGGGAGTGCGACCCCTCCACTTT. The chain recombines TRBV27 with TRBJ1-6; possible D gene TRBD1, 6 bases. CDR1 and CDR2 (germline): MNHEY, SMNVEV (reference sequence). The CDR3 is 12 amino acids. Trimming removed 6 bases from V and 12 bases from J, with 12 bases in between.

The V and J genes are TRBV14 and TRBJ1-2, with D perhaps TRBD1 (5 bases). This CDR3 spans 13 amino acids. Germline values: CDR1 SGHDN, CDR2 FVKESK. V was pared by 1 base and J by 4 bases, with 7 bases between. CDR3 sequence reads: CASSQAGVYGYTF. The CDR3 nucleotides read TGTGCCAGCAGCCAAGCGGGGGTCTATGGCTACACCTTC.

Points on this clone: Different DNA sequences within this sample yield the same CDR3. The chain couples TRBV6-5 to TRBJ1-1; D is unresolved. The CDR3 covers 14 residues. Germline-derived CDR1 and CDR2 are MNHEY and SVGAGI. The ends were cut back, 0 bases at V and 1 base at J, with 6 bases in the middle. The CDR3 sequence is CASSYSRGNTEAFF. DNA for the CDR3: TGTGCCAGCAGTTACTCCCGCGGGAACACTGAAGCTTTCTTT.

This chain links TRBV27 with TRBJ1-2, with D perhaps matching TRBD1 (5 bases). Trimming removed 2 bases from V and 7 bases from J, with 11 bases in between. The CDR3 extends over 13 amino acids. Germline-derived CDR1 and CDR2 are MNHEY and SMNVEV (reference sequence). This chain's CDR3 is CASSLTGGSGYTF. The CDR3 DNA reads TGTGCCAGCAGTTTAACGGGGGGAAGTGGCTACACCTTC.

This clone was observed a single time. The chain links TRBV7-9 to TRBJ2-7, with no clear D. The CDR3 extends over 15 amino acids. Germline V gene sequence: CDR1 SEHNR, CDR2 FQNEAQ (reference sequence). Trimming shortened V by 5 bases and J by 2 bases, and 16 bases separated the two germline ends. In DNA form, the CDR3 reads TGTGCCAGCAGCCCCGGCGGTACGGTTGCCTACGAGCAGTACTTC. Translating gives CASSPGGTVAYEQYF.

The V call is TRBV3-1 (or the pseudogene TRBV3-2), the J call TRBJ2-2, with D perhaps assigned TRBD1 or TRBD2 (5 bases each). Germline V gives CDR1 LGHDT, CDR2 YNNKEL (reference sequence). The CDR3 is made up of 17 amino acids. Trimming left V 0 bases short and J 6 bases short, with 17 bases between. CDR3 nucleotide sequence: TGTGCCAGCAGCCAAGAGGGAGACAGAACCCAGGCCGGGGAGCTGTTTTTT. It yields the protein CASSQEGDRTQAGELFF.

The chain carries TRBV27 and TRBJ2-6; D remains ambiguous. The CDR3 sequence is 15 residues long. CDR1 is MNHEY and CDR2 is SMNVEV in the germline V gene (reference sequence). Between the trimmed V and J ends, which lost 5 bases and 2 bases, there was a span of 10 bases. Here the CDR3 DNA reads TGTGCCAGCAGTATTACTCCTCCTGGGGCCAACGTCCTGACTTTC. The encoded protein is CASSITPPGANVLTF.